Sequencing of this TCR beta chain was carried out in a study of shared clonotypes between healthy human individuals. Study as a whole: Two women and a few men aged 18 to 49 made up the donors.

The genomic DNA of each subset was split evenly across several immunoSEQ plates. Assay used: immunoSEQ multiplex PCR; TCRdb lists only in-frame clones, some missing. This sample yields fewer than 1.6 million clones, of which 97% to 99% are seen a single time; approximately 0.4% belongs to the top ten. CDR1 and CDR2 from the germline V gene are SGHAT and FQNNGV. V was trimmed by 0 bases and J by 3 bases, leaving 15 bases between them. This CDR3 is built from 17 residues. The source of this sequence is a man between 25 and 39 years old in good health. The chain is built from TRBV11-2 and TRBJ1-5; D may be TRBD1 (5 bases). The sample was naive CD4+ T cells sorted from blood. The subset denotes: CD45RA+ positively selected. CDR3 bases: TGTGCCAGCAGCTTAGATGGGGGAGGAGGGACCAATCAGCCCCAGCATTTT. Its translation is CASSLDGGGGTNQPQHF.